This T cell receptor (beta chain) was recovered during a study of shared clonotypes between healthy human individuals. The V segment lost 8 bases and the J segment 3 bases; nucleotides outside the gene matches: 10. The CDR3 has 15 amino acids. Profiled with immunoSEQ multiplex PCR; TCRdb holds only in-frame clones, not every one. This sample has some 2,100,000 clones, with 85% to 95% found just once. Naive-designated CD8 cells lacked CD45RO, were positively enriched for CCR7, and omitted terminally differentiated effector memory CD45RA+ cells. The donors, all of them Caucasian adults, lived in Nashville, Tennessee.

Sequenced material: naive CD8+ T cells from PBMCs. The chain has TRBV23-1 and TRBJ1-2; 9 bases map to TRBD1. TRBV23-1 is identified as an open reading frame with a role that is uncertain. The receptor's source is a man in his late teens or twenties in good health. Some clones in this sample may be carry-over from other donors' samples. This CDR3 reads CASANRGREHYGYTF. The CDR3 DNA reads as TGCGCCAGCGCGAACAGGGGGCGCGAACACTATGGCTACACCTTC.